Presented here are 3 T cell receptor beta chains from one specimen sequenced in a study of human thymus T cells. Thymic tissue was derived from resections collected during corrective heart surgery. The assay was immunoSEQ multiplex PCR, and TCRdb's table has in-frame clones only and misses some. The data show some 120,000 clones, about 95% seen once. The sample was thymus tissue. The receptor set was obtained from a boy under two years old with a congenital heart defect but otherwise immunologically healthy.

This clone was counted once. The V and J genes are TRBV5-1 and TRBJ1-2; 9 bases are a match to TRBD1. Germline CDR1 SGHRS, CDR2 YFSETQ. Trimming removed 4 bases from V and 0 bases from J; junction bases left unmatched: 10. This CDR3 is 17 amino acids long. The CDR3 is CASSPSTGGRSNYGYTF. Here the CDR3 DNA reads TGCGCCAGCAGCCCCTCGACAGGGGGGAGATCTAACTATGGCTACACCTTC.

This clone was recorded once. The CDR3 sequence: CASSLYMNTEAFF. The CDR3 DNA reads TGTGCCAGCAGCCTCTATATGAACACTGAAGCTTTCTTT. The genes are TRBV7-2 and TRBJ1-1; no definite D call. Germline-derived CDR1 and CDR2 are SGHTA and FQGNSA. CDR3 length equals 13 residues. V lost 5 bases, J lost 0 bases, and 7 bases lay in between.

This rearrangement joins TRBV7-9 to TRBJ2-7, with D maybe TRBD1 (5 bases). The V end was cut by 1 base, the J end by 6 bases, with 13 bases between. Germline CDR1 SEHNR, CDR2 FQNEAQ (reference sequence). CDR3 length: 14 amino acids. CDR3 bases: TGTGCCAGCAGCTTAGAGCAGGGATGGAGCGAGCAGTACTTC. It encodes CASSLEQGWSEQYF.